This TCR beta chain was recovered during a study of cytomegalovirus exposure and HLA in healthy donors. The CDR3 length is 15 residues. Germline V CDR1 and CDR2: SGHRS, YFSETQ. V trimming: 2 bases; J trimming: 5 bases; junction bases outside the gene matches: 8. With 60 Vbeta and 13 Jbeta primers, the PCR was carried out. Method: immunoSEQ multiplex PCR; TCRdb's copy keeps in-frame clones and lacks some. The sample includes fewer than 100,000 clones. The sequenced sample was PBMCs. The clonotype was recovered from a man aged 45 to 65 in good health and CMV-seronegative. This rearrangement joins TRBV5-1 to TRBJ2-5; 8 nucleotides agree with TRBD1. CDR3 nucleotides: TGCGCCAGCAGCTTAACTCAGGGGGCTTGGGAGACCCAGTACTTC. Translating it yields CASSLTQGAWETQYF. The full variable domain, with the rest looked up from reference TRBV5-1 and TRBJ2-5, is KAGVTQTPRYLIKTRGQQVTLSCSPISGHRSVSWYQQTPGQGLQFLFEYFSETQRNKGNFPGRFSGRQFSNSRSEMNVSTLELGDSALYLCASSLTQGAWETQYFGPGTRLLVL.